A selection of T cell receptor beta chains follows, all from one sample in a study of prognosis after radiotherapy for stage I lung cancer. In TCRdb, the multiplex PCR reads were re-called with MiXCR into one record per CDR3 protein. The top ten clones hold approximately 15% of a sample with around 26,000 distinct CDR3 sequences, roughly 50% of them seen once. The specimen comprised PBMCs, sampled before or after stereotactic body radiation therapy (not recorded which). The origin of the receptors is a donor over 45 with non-small cell lung cancer. Each CDR3 is given without its conserved first and last residue. Fields, in order: D gene, V gene, J gene, CDR3 protein. The D gene is left open where the match is weak.

>NA|TRBV27|TRBJ2-7
ASSSDRSPTYEHY
>NA|TRBV2|TRBJ1-1
ARSEMRGNTEAF
>NA|TRBV4-1|TRBJ2-5
ASSQGGGGPQETQY
>NA|TRBV7-9|TRBJ2-3
ASSTGTVGGNTQY
>NA|TRBV9|TRBJ2-1
ASSYMEQSYNEQF
>TRBD1|TRBV12-3/TRBV12-4|TRBJ1-1
ASSLHPNRGRTEAF
>NA|TRBV6-2/TRBV6-3|TRBJ2-2
ASSYGSGPGSCF
>NA|TRBV12-5|TRBJ1-5
ASFQRGGQPQH
>TRBD2|TRBV20-1|TRBJ2-3
SAQRTSHADTQY
>NA|TRBV19|TRBJ2-5
ASSISGVEFETQY
>NA|TRBV2|TRBJ1-3
ASGGNREAGNTIY
>NA|TRBV20-1|TRBJ1-2
SARDPVNYGYT
>NA|TRBV20-1|TRBJ2-6
SAFRGGIPPGDNVLT
>NA|TRBV12-3/TRBV12-4|TRBJ2-1
ASSLEPAGQF
>NA|TRBV28|TRBJ1-5
ASSLLGDQPQH
>NA|TRBV30|TRBJ1-5
AWSGQMGNQPQH
>NA|TRBV6-2/TRBV6-3|TRBJ1-6
ASSYSGEEGSPLH
>NA|TRBV6-1|TRBJ2-7
ASSEWRVPSYEQY
>NA|TRBV29-1|TRBJ2-3
SVGERVFTDTQY
>NA|TRBV6-5|TRBJ2-1
ASSYPGPQKGGKAWYNEQF